The table lists the clone carrying this T cell receptor (beta chain) with a few counts. The antigen is not known. This sample was taken from a study of post-analysis software for immune sequencing data. Whole-study findings and limits: TRBV5-6, TRBV5-1 and TRBV20-1 belonged to a set of five TRBV segments that were more frequent in patients than controls.

Libraries were made from TCR beta cDNA, and they carried unique molecular identifiers. T cells numbering roughly 1 to 10 million yielded some 520,000 cDNA molecules. MiXCR was run by TCRdb on the PCR reads, yielding one entry per CDR3 protein. Among approximately 630,000 distinct CDR3 sequences listed, approximately 60% were seen once. This CDR3 is built from 15 residues. V lost 2 bases to trimming and J lost 4 bases; unmatched junction nucleotides: 4. The germline V gene encodes CDR1 SGHDT and CDR2 YYEEEE. The V and J genes are TRBV5-6 and TRBJ2-1; the match to TRBD1 covers 9 bases. What was sequenced was blood. The receptor comes from a girl aged 2-10 years with multiple sclerosis. CDR3 bases: TGTGCCAGCAGCTTCAGACAGGGGGGGTACAATGAGCAGTTCTTC. Translated, it gives CASSFRQGGYNEQFF. The full variable domain, its missing parts supplied by reference TRBV5-6 and TRBJ2-1, is DAGVTQSPTHLIKTRGQQVTLRCSPKSGHDTVSWYQQALGQGPQFIFQYYEEEERQRGNFPDRFSGHQFPNYSSELNVNALLLGDSALYLCASSFRQGGYNEQFFGPGTRLTVL.